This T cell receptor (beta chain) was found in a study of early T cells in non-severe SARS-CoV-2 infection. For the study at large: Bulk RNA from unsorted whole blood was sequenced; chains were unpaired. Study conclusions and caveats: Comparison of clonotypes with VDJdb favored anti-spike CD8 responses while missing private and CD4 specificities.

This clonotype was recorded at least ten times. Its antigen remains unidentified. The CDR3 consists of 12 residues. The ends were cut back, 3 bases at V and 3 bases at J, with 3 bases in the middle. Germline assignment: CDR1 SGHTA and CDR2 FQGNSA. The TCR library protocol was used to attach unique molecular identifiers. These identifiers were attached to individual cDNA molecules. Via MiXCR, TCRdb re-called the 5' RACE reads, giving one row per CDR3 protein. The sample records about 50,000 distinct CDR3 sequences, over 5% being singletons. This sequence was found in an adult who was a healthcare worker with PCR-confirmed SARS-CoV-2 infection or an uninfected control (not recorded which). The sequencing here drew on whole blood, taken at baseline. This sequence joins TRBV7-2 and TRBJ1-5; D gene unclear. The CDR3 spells CASSFPNQPQHF. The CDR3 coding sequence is TGTGCCAGCAGCTTCCCCAATCAGCCCCAGCATTTT.